Below are 28 T cell receptor beta chains sequenced from a single sample in a study of T-cell memory formation after mild COVID-19 (dated by TCRdb to the early 2020s). The method was 5' RACE. Instrument on record: Illumina NovaSeq 6000. TCRdb redid the processing of the public reads, applying fastp at Q25 and MiXCR, and retained in-frame beta chains. Records with the same CDR3 protein are collapsed into one entry carrying the most frequent genes and DNA. Within this sample are 300,000 to 400,000 distinct CDR3 sequences, with around 15% of them counted one time only. The ten largest clones take up about 24% of the sample. Sequencing was carried out using PBMCs or a T cell subset sorted from them (not recorded which). These receptors all come from a young man who had mild COVID-19 (a few samples of this study predate the infection). The sample titles of this study are shuffled in the database, so cell type and time point are left out; the donor was told from shared clones.

CDR3 residues: CASSLRGGRTDTQYF. CDR3 nucleotide sequence: TGTGCCAGCAGCTTACGGGGGGGCCGGACAGATACGCAGTATTTT. The chain uses TRBV7-2 and TRBJ2-3; 8 bases align to TRBD2. The CDR3 totals 15 residues. V lost 2 bases to trimming and J lost 3 bases; unmatched junction nucleotides: 4. Germline CDR1 and CDR2: SGHTA and FQGNSA.

The chain employs TRBV6-2 or TRBV6-3 and TRBJ1-1; 8 bases agree with TRBD1. The J segment lost 6 bases and the V segment lost 0 bases, leaving 9 bases of the junction unmatched. The CDR3 spans 16 residues. Per the germline V gene, CDR1 is MNHEY and CDR2 is SVGEGT. This chain's CDR3 is CASSYSIAPQGAEAFF. For the CDR3, the DNA is TGTGCCAGCAGTTACTCGATCGCTCCACAGGGGGCTGAAGCTTTCTTT.

This sequence joins TRBV7-3 and TRBJ2-3; TRBD2 agrees at 9 bases. Germline values: CDR1 SGHTA, CDR2 FQGTGA. CDR3 size: 16 residues. Germline trimming cut 1 base from V and 7 bases from J; bases unmatched to any gene: 9. CDR3 in amino acids: CASSLMGPSGVNTQYF. In DNA, the CDR3 is TGTGCCAGCAGCTTAATGGGCCCTAGCGGGGTGAATACGCAGTATTTT.

The CDR3 DNA sequence: TGTGCCAGCAGTAGGAGACGGATGGGCTCTGGAAACACCATATATTTT. It encodes CASSRRRMGSGNTIYF. The V and J genes are TRBV7-9 and TRBJ1-3; D unresolved. Germline CDR1 SEHNR, CDR2 FQNEAQ (reference sequence). The ends were cut back, 6 bases at V and 0 bases at J, with 15 bases in the middle. The CDR3 is 16 residues long.

The chain employs TRBV11-2 and TRBJ2-7, with 9 bases fitting TRBD1. This CDR3 is 14 amino acids long. V shed 1 base, J shed 7 bases, and the junction held 5 bases outside the gene matches. Germline CDR1 reads SGHAT; CDR2 reads FQNNGV. CDR3 in DNA: TGTGCCAGCAGCTTAGGGGGAGACAGGGGGGAGCAGTACGTC. Translating it yields CASSLGGDRGEQYV.

This clonotype was recorded a few times. This CDR3 reads CAWSVQGSTIYF. CDR3 DNA: TGTGCCTGGAGTGTACAAGGGTCTACCATATATTTT. The V gene is TRBV30, the J gene TRBJ1-3; D ambiguous. CDR1 GTSNPN and CDR2 SVGIG come from the germline V gene (reference sequence). The CDR3 has 12 residues. Between the trimmed V and J ends, which lost 0 bases and 10 bases, there was a span of 10 bases.

This clonotype appeared many times. The rearrangement links TRBV5-1 to TRBJ2-1; a weak D match, TRBD1 (6 bases). CDR3 length equals 15 residues. The germline gives CDR1 SGHRS, CDR2 YFSETQ. Between the trimmed V and J ends, which lost 3 bases and 3 bases, there was a span of 13 bases. This CDR3 is CASSSGQIYYNEQFF. The CDR3, as DNA: TGCGCCAGCAGCTCTGGACAGATCTACTACAATGAGCAGTTCTTC.

Here the CDR3 reads CASSPPTGFEETQYF. CDR3 bases: TGTGCCAGCAGCCCCCCGACAGGGTTCGAAGAGACCCAGTACTTC. The chain links TRBV12-3 or TRBV12-4 to TRBJ2-5; TRBD1 agrees at 7 bases. The CDR3 loop spans 15 amino acids. J lost 3 bases, V lost 6 bases, and 10 bases had no gene match.

This sequence joins TRBV6-5 and TRBJ2-7; TRBD1 might be the D (6 bases). V dropped 0 bases and J dropped 3 bases, with 12 bases sitting between them. CDR3 length: 15 residues. Germline lookup yields CDR1 MNHEY and CDR2 SVGAGI. The CDR3 DNA follows: TGTGCCAGCAGTTACTCTCGTTCGGACAGCTACGAGCAGTACTTC. Translation gives CASSYSRSDSYEQYF.

The chain is built from TRBV7-9 and TRBJ2-3; 7 bases are a match to TRBD1. The germline CDR1 and CDR2 sequences are SEHNR and FQNEAQ (reference sequence). The CDR3 is 16 amino acids. Trimming took 5 bases from V and 2 from J; bases not matched to a gene: 10. CDR3 DNA: TGTGCCAGCAGCCGAAGGGCCAGGGGGATCACAGATACGCAGTATTTT. Encoded protein: CASSRRARGITDTQYF.

V is TRBV3-1 and J is TRBJ1-2, with D unresolved. The ends were cut back, 4 bases at V and 4 bases at J, with 13 bases in the middle. The CDR3 consists of 14 residues. Germline V gene lookup returns CDR1 LGHDT and CDR2 YNNKEL (reference sequence). The chain's CDR3 is CASSLQYTFYGYTF. The CDR3 bases are TGTGCCAGCAGCCTACAGTATACGTTCTATGGCTACACCTTC.

The chain has TRBV28 and TRBJ2-6, with 9 bases that match TRBD1. CDR1 is MDHEN and CDR2 is SYDVKM in the germline V gene. The CDR3 length is 18 residues. J was trimmed by 1 base and V by 5 bases; bases with no gene match: 9. The CDR3 nucleotides read TGTGCCAGCAGTGACCCGGGACAGGGCTTATCTGGGGCCAACGTCCTGACTTTC. This translates into CASSDPGQGLSGANVLTF.

This clonotype has a single count. This rearrangement joins TRBV4-2 to TRBJ1-5, with unresolved D. The germline V gene encodes CDR1 LGHNA and CDR2 YNFKEQ. The CDR3 loop spans 17 amino acids. Trimming shortened V by 0 bases and J by 2 bases, and 14 bases separated the two germline ends. CDR3 nucleotides: TGTGCCAGCAGCCAAGATCCAGGCACCATGGGCAATCAGCCCCAGCATTTT. The encoded protein is CASSQDPGTMGNQPQHF.

This clonotype was observed a few times. The chain couples TRBV9 to TRBJ2-3; D possibly corresponds to TRBD1 (5 bases). This CDR3 comprises 14 residues. Germline CDR1 reads SGDLS; CDR2 reads YYNGEE. Trimming cost V 2 bases and J 3 bases, with 10 bases left between them. The CDR3 nucleotides are TGTGCCAGCAGCGTTTCTCAGGGTACAGATACGCAGTATTTT. The encoded protein is CASSVSQGTDTQYF.

The V and J genes are TRBV6-5 and TRBJ1-2; D gene ambiguous. The germline V gene encodes CDR1 MNHEY and CDR2 SVGAGI. V was trimmed by 0 bases and J by 3 bases, leaving 8 bases between them. CDR3 length: 14 residues. The CDR3 DNA sequence: TGTGCCAGCAGTTACTCACCAGAACACTATGGCTACACCTTC. It codes for CASSYSPEHYGYTF.

The J gene is TRBJ1-1, the V gene TRBV7-2; D unresolved. Germline lookup yields CDR1 SGHTA and CDR2 FQGNSA. Trimming shortened V by 5 bases and J by 1 base, and 5 bases separated the two germline ends. The CDR3 totals 12 residues. The CDR3 loop reads CASSHPNTEAFF. CDR3 DNA: TGTGCCAGCAGCCACCCGAACACTGAAGCTTTCTTT.

The rearrangement uses TRBV20-1 and TRBJ2-1; possible D gene TRBD2, 5 bases. The CDR3 spans 11 residues. Germline CDR1 is DFQATT and CDR2 is SNEGSKA (reference sequence). Trimming pared 6 bases from V and 6 bases from J, leaving 9 bases between. CDR3 coding DNA: TGCAGTGCCCTAGCCCTCAATGAGCAGTTCTTC. As protein: CSALALNEQFF.

The gene calls are TRBV5-5 and TRBJ2-3, with a weak D call TRBD2 (5 bases). Looked up from germline, CDR1 is SGHKS and CDR2 is YYEKEE (reference sequence). The CDR3 covers 15 residues. V was trimmed by 0 bases and J by 4 bases, leaving 12 bases between them. CDR3 coding DNA: TGTGCCAGCAGCTTGGTCCCGGGAATCGCAGATACGCAGTATTTT. Its translation: CASSLVPGIADTQYF.

The chain is built from TRBV6-2 or TRBV6-3 and TRBJ1-6, with no clear D. Trimming removed 5 bases at V and 10 bases at J, with 15 bases between. This CDR3 is built from 14 residues. CDR1 and CDR2 (germline): MNHEY, SVGEGT. CDR3 in DNA: TGTGCCAGCAGTGAGGACGATACTTGGTCACCCCTCCACTTT. Translated: CASSEDDTWSPLHF.

The rearrangement joins TRBV5-5 to TRBJ1-1; D unclear. The V gene lost 4 bases and the J gene lost 2 bases, with 12 bases spanning the gap. The CDR3 totals 14 residues. The germline V gene has CDR1 SGHKS and CDR2 YYEKEE (reference sequence). The CDR3 DNA follows: TGTGCCAGCAGCGCTACTGTACCAAACACTGAAGCTTTCTTT. Encoded protein: CASSATVPNTEAFF.

This clonotype was found a few times. CDR3 in amino acids: CASSYSGVAEKLFF. CDR3 nucleotide sequence: TGTGCCAGCAGTTACTCGGGGGTTGCGGAAAAACTGTTTTTT. The rearrangement uses TRBV6-5 and TRBJ1-4; perhaps TRBD1 as D (5 bases). Germline V lookup: CDR1 MNHEY, CDR2 SVGAGI. CDR3 length: 14 amino acids. Trimming removed 0 bases at V and 8 bases at J, with 10 bases between.

This clonotype was detected only a few times. The genes are TRBV6-5 and TRBJ2-5, with D perhaps matching TRBD1 (5 bases). V lost 5 bases to trimming and J lost 5 bases, with 12 bases between them. This CDR3 has 13 amino acids. The germline gives CDR1 MNHEY, CDR2 SVGAGI. As DNA, the CDR3 is TGTGCCAGCAGTACCAGGGTCGGGGAGACCCAGTACTTC. This codes for CASSTRVGETQYF.

The chain has TRBV18 and TRBJ1-2; 7 bases are a match to TRBD1. After removal of 6 bases from V and 7 bases from J, the junction contained 11 bases not matched to a gene. The CDR3 runs to 14 residues. Per germline, CDR1 KGHSH and CDR2 LQKENI. In DNA form, the CDR3 reads TGTGCCAGCTCTCACGACAGGGAGACCTCTGGCTACACCTTC. Translation gives CASSHDRETSGYTF.

This clonotype was seen only a few times. V usage is TRBV6-2 or TRBV6-3 and J usage is TRBJ2-5; weak D call: TRBD2 (6 bases). The V and J ends lost 0 bases and 5 bases respectively, with 19 bases between them. Germline V gene lookup returns CDR1 MNHEY and CDR2 SVGEGT. This CDR3 has 17 residues. The CDR3 DNA reads TGTGCCAGCAGTTACTCGAGGTTACGGGGAGGAGTCGAGACCCAGTACTTC. This encodes CASSYSRLRGGVETQYF.

Here the CDR3 reads CASSDFLTDTFYEQYV. CDR3 DNA: TGTGCCAGCAGTGACTTCTTGACAGACACTTTCTACGAGCAGTACGTC. The genes are TRBV6-4 and TRBJ2-7; possibly TRBD1 for D (5 bases). Between the trimmed V and J ends, which lost 1 base and 3 bases, there was a span of 16 bases. The germline V gene encodes CDR1 MRHNA and CDR2 SNTAGT. The CDR3 sequence is 16 residues long.

This chain joins TRBV7-9 and TRBJ1-5; D perhaps matches TRBD1 (5 bases). V was cut by 0 bases and J by 9 bases, with 6 bases left in between. The CDR3 loop spans 12 amino acids. Germline V gene lookup returns CDR1 SEHNR and CDR2 FQNEAQ (reference sequence). The CDR3 DNA follows: TGTGCCAGCAGCTTAGCGGGGGTGCCCCAGCATTTT. Translation gives CASSLAGVPQHF.

This clonotype was seen many times. The chain couples TRBV5-1 to TRBJ2-1, with 8 positions matching TRBD1. CDR1 SGHRS and CDR2 YFSETQ come from the germline V gene. J lost 6 bases, V lost 1 base, and 3 bases had no gene match. The CDR3 sequence is 14 residues long. In DNA form, the CDR3 reads TGCGCCAGCAGCTTGTCCGGACAGGGCAATGAGCAGTTCTTC. Translation gives CASSLSGQGNEQFF.

The rearrangement uses TRBV12-3 or TRBV12-4 and TRBJ2-1, with D perhaps TRBD1 (7 bases). The CDR3 loop spans 15 amino acids. Trimming left V 4 bases short and J 0 bases short, with 10 bases between. The CDR3 is CASSWGDSSYNEQFF. For the CDR3, the DNA is TGTGCCAGCAGTTGGGGGGACAGCTCCTACAATGAGCAGTTCTTC.